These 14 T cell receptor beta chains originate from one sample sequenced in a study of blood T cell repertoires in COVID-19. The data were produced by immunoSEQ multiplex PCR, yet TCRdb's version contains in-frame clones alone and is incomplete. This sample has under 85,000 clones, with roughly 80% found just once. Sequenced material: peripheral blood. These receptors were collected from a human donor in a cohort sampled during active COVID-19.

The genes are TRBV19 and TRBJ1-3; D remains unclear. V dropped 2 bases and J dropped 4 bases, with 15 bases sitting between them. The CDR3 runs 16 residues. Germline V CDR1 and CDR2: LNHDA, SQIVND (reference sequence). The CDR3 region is CASSIRPRTDGNTIYF. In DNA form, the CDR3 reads TGTGCCAGTAGTATAAGGCCGCGGACTGACGGAAACACCATATATTTT.

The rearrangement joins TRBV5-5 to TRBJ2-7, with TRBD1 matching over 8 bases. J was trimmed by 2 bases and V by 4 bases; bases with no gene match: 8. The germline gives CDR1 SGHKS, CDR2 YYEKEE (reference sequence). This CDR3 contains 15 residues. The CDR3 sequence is CASSRTTGDAYEQYF. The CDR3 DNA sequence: TGTGCCAGCAGCCGGACGACAGGGGACGCCTACGAGCAGTACTTC.

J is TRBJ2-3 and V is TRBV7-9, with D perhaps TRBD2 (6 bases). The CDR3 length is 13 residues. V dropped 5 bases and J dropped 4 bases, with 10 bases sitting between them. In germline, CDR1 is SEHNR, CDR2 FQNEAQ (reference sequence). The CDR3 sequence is CASSRREADTQYF. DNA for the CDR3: TGTGCCAGCAGCCGCAGGGAGGCAGATACGCAGTATTTT.

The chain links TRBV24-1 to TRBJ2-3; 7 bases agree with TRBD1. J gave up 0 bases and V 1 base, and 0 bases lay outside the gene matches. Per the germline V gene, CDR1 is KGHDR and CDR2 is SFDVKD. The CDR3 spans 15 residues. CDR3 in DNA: TGTGCCACCAGTGATTTCAGGGGGAGCACAGATACGCAGTATTTT. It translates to CATSDFRGSTDTQYF.

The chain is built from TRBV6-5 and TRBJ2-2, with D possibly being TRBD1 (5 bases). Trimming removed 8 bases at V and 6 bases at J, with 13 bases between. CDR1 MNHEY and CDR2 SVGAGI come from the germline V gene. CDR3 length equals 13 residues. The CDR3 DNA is TGTGCCAGCTGGGGCACTCTACCCGGGGAGCTGTTTTTT. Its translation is CASWGTLPGELFF.

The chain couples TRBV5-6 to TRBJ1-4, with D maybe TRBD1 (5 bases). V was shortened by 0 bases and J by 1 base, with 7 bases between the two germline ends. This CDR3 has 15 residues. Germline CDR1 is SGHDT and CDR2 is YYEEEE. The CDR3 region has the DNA TGTGCCAGCAGCTTGGCCGGGGGAACTAATGAAAAACTGTTTTTT. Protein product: CASSLAGGTNEKLFF.

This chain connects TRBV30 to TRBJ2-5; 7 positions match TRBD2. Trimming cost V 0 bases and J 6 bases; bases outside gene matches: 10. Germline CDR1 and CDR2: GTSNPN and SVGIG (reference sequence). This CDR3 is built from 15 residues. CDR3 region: CAWSVTGGARKTQYF. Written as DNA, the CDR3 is TGTGCCTGGAGTGTAACGGGGGGTGCAAGGAAGACCCAGTACTTC.

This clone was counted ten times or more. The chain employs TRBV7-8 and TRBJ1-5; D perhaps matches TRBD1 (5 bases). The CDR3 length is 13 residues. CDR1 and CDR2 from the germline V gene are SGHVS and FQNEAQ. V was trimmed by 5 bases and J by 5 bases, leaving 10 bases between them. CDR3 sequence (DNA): TGTGCCAGCAGCAGCGGGGGTTATCAGCCCCAGCATTTT. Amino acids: CASSSGGYQPQHF. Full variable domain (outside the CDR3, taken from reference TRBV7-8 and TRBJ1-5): GAGVSQSPRYKVAKRGQDVALRCDPISGHVSLFWYQQALGQGPEFLTYFQNEAQLDKSGLPSDRFFAERPEGSVSTLKIQRTQQEDSAVYLCASSSGGYQPQHFGDGTRLSIL.

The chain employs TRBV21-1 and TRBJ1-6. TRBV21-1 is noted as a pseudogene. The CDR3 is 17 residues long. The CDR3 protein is CASSLRAREKVNSPLHF. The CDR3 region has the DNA TGTGCCAGCAGCTTACGGGCGAGGGAGAAGGTTAATTCACCCCTCCACTTT.

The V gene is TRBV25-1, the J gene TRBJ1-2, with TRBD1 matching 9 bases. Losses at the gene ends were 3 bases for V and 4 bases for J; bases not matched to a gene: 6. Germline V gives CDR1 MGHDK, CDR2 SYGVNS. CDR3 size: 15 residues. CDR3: CASSDHPTGGYGYTF. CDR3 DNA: TGTGCCAGCAGTGACCACCCGACAGGGGGCTATGGCTACACCTTC.

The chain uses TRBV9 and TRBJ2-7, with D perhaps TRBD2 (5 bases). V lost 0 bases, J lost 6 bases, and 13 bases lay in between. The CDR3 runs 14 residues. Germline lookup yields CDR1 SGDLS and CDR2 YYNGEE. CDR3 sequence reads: CASSVGGLELEQYF. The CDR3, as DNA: TGTGCCAGCAGCGTAGGCGGACTTGAACTCGAGCAGTACTTC.

The CDR3 nucleotides read TGTGCCAGCAGCCAAAGAGGGGGCTACTCCTACGAGCAGTACTTC. Translated, it gives CASSQRGGYSYEQYF. This chain links TRBV14 with TRBJ2-7; TRBD1 agrees at 7 bases. The V segment lost 2 bases and the J segment 0 bases; nucleotides outside the gene matches: 4. The CDR3 has 15 amino acids. From germline, CDR1 is SGHDN and CDR2 FVKESK.

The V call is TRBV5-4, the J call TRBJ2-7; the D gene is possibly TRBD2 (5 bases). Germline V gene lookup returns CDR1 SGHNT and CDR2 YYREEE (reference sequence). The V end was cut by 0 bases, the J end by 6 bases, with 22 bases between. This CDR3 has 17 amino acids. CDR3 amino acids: CASSLAGRGTILSEQYF. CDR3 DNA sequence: TGTGCCAGCAGCTTGGCGGGAAGAGGCACCATTTTGTCCGAGCAGTACTTC.

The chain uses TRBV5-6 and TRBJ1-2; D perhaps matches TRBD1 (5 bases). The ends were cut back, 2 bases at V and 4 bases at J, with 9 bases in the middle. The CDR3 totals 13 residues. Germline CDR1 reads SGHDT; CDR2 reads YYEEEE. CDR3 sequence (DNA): TGTGCCAGCAGCTTCTGGGGGGGCTATGGCTACACCTTC. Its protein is CASSFWGGYGYTF.